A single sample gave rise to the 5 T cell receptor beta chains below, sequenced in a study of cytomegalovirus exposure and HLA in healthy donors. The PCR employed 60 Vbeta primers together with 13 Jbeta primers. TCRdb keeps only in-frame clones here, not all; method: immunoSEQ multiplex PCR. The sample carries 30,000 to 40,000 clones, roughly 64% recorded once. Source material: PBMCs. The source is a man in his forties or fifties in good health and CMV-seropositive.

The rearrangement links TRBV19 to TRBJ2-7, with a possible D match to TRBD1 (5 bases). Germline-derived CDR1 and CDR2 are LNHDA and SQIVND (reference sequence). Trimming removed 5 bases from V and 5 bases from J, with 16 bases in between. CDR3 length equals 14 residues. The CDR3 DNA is TGTGCCAGTAGTGAAGGGAAAAGGGGCGACGAGCAGTACTTC. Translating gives CASSEGKRGDEQYF. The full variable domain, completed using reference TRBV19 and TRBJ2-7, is DGGITQSPKYLFRKEGQNVTLSCEQNLNHDAMYWYRQDPGQGLRLIYYSQIVNDFQKGDIAEGYSVSREKKESFPLTVTSAQKNPTAFYLCASSEGKRGDEQYFGPGTRLTVT.

The CDR3 spells CASSNRGPVKNIQYF. As DNA, the CDR3 is TGTGCCAGTAGTAACAGGGGGCCGGTCAAAAACATTCAGTACTTC. The chain combines TRBV19 with TRBJ2-4; 9 bases align to TRBD1. This CDR3 is built from 15 residues. V lost 4 bases to trimming and J lost 3 bases; unmatched junction nucleotides: 4. Per the germline V gene, CDR1 is LNHDA and CDR2 is SQIVND (reference sequence).

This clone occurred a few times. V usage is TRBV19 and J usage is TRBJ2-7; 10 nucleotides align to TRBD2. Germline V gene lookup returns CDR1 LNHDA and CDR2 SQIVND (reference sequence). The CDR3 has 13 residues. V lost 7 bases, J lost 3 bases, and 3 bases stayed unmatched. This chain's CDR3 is CASNQRGGYEQYF. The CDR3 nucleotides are TGTGCCAGTAATCAGCGGGGGGGCTACGAGCAGTACTTC.

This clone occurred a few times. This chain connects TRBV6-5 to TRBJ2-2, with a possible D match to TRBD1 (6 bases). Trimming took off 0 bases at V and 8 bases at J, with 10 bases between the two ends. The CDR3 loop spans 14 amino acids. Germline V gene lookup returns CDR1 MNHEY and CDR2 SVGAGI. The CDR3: CASSYSGARGELFF. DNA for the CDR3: TGTGCCAGCAGTTACTCGGGGGCGCGAGGGGAGCTGTTTTTT.

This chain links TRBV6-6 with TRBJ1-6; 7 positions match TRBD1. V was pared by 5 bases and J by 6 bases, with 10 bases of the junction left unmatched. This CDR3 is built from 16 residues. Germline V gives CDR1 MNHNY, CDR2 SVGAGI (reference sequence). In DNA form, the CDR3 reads TGTGCCAGCAGTAAGACCACAGGGGTGGGTAATTCACCCCTCCACTTT. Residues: CASSKTTGVGNSPLHF.